This T cell receptor (beta chain) was obtained from a study of blood T cell repertoires in COVID-19. Turning to the study itself: Acute and convalescent COVID-19 samples came from the United States, Italy and Spain.

Germline loops: CDR1 SQVTM, CDR2 ANQGSEA. The CDR3 sequence is 13 residues long. V gave up 4 bases and J gave up 3 bases, with 11 bases separating them. In the authors' workflow: Amplification with reference gene primers provided the estimates of nucleated cell counts. Measured with immunoSEQ multiplex PCR; TCRdb has only the in-frame clones, and not every one. V and J calls and clone size come straight from that table; D and trimming were deduced from the DNA. This sample has around 200,000 clones; over 75% occur once, and the top ten carry approximately 5.9%. The specimen was peripheral blood. The TCR comes from a man aged 80 or over with acute or convalescent COVID-19. This chain uses TRBV29-1 with TRBJ2-3, with D perhaps TRBD1 (6 bases). In DNA form, the CDR3 reads TGCAGCGTTGGGTCGCAGGGGACAGATACGCAGTATTTT. This gives the protein CSVGSQGTDTQYF.